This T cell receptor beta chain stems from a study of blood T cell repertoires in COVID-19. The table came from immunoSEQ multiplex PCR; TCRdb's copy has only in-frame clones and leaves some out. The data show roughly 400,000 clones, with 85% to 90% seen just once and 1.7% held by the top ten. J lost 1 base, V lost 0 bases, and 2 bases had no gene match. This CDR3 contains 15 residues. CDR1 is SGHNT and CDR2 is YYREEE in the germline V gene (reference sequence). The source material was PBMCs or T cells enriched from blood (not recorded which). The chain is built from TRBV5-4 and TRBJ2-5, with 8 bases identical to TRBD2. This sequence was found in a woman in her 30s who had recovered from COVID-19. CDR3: CASSLAGRAQETQYF. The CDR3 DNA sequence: TGTGCCAGCAGCTTGGCCGGGAGGGCCCAAGAGACCCAGTACTTC.